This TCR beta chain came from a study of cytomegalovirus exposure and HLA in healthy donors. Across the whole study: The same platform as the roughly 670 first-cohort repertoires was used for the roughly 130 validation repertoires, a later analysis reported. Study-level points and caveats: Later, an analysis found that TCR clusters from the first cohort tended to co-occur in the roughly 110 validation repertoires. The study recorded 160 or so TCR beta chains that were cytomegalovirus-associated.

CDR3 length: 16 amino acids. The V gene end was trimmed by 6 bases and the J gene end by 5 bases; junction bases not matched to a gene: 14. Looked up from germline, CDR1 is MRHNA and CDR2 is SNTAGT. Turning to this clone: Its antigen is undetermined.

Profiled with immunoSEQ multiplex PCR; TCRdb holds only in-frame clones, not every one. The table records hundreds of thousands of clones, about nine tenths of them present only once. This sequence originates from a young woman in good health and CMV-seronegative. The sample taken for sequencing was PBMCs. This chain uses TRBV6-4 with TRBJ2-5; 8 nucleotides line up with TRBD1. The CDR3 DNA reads TGTGCCAGCAGCCACCCCGGTCAGGGGGCCGGTGAGACCCAGTACTTC. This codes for CASSHPGQGAGETQYF.